A selection of T cell receptor beta chains follows, all from one sample in a study of a mutant IDH1 vaccine in newly diagnosed glioma. No antigens are known for them. The method was immunoSEQ multiplex PCR; TCRdb's version includes in-frame clones alone and lacks a portion of them. The sample holds 32,000 or so clones, 87% seen once. The sample here was peripheral blood mononuclear cells (PBMCs), taken from a glioma patient whose treatment included an IDH1 peptide vaccine. The receptors come from a woman aged 40-49 years with glioma. Some clones in this sample may be carry-over from other donors' samples. Each CDR3 is given with its conserved first and last residue. A D gene is named only where the DNA matches it firmly. Where a row states a size, it is once, few, many or the class of an expanded clone; other rows omit it.

CASSLLSLGSHGYTF	TGTGCCAGCAGCTTATTATCTCTTGGGTCGCATGGCTACACCTTC	-	TRBV7-9	-	TRBJ1-2
CASSQNGGAGNGYTF	TGTGCCAGCAGCCAAAACGGGGGGGCGGGCAATGGCTACACCTTC	-	TRBV27	-	TRBJ1-2
CASSSIASAIGLEQYF	TGTGCCAGCAGTTCTATAGCGTCCGCTATTGGTCTCGAGCAGTACTTC	-	TRBV28	-	TRBJ2-7
CASSFGQGADTQYF	TGTGCCAGCAGCTTCGGACAGGGGGCAGATACGCAGTATTTT	TRBD1	TRBV11-3	-	TRBJ2-3
CASSQTRLAGELFF	TGTGCCAGCAGCCAAACCCGATTAGCCGGGGAGCTGTTTTTT	-	TRBV14	-	TRBJ2-2
CASSALRETQYF	TGTGCCAGCAGTGCCCTCCGAGAGACCCAGTACTTC	-	TRBV28	-	TRBJ2-5
CASSMAGQTYEQYF	TGTGCCAGCAGCATGGCGGGCCAGACCTACGAGCAGTACTTC	-	TRBV21-1	-	TRBJ2-7
CASRYSGELFF	TGTGCCAGCAGGTACAGCGGGGAGCTGTTTTTT	-	TRBV2	-	TRBJ2-2
CASSFEVPLTEAFF	TGTGCCAGCAGCTTTGAAGTCCCTTTGACTGAAGCTTTCTTT	-	TRBV7-2	-	TRBJ1-1
CATSRDLAGLYEQYF	TGTGCCACCAGCAGAGATCTAGCGGGACTCTACGAGCAGTACTTC	TRBD2	TRBV15	-	TRBJ2-7
CASSRPRIRTPFYEQYF	TGTGCCAGCAGTCGACCCCGCATACGAACTCCTTTCTACGAGCAGTACTTC	-	TRBV28	-	TRBJ2-7
CASSIGNQPQHF	TGTGCCAGTAGTATTGGAAATCAGCCCCAGCATTTT	-	TRBV19	-	TRBJ1-5
CAPWGGPGANVLTF	TGTGCTCCCTGGGGGGGGCCTGGGGCCAACGTCCTGACTTTC	-	TRBV27	-	TRBJ2-6
CASSYPRGELFF	TGTGCCAGCAGTTACCCTCGCGGGGAGCTGTTTTTT	-	TRBV6-6	-	TRBJ2-2
CASSTLPGTIYEQYF	TGTGCCAGCAGCACCCTCCCCGGGACCATCTACGAGCAGTACTTC	-	TRBV7-2	-	TRBJ2-7
CASSQVSGRVAGELFF	TGTGCCAGCAGCCAAGTAAGCGGGAGGGTCGCCGGGGAGCTGTTTTTT	TRBD2	TRBV4-2	-	TRBJ2-2
CASSQDGITGGNEKLFF	TGCGCCAGCAGCCAAGATGGGATTACAGGGGGGAATGAAAAACTGTTTTTT	TRBD1	TRBV4-3	-	TRBJ1-4
CASSPPTGSGSETQYF	TGTGCCAGCAGCCCCCCGACAGGGTCAGGTTCCGAGACCCAGTACTTC	TRBD1	TRBV7-9	once	TRBJ2-5
CASSYTGGGNQPQHF	TGTGCCAGCAGCTATACTGGAGGGGGAAATCAGCCCCAGCATTTT	-	TRBV7-2	few	TRBJ1-5
CASSLTSVGQPQHF	TGTGCCAGCAGTTTAACATCTGTCGGTCAGCCCCAGCATTTT	-	TRBV28	-	TRBJ1-5
CASSRDFSGEQYF	TGTGCCAGCAGCCGGGACTTCTCCGGAGAGCAGTACTTC	-	TRBV7-9	-	TRBJ2-7
CASSDKGTDEGNQPQHF	TGTGCCAGCAGTGACAAAGGGACAGATGAGGGCAATCAGCCCCAGCATTTT	TRBD1	TRBV25-1	-	TRBJ1-5
CASSRPDRGRIYSNQPQHF	TGTGCCAGCAGCAGACCCGACAGGGGGCGCATTTATAGCAATCAGCCCCAGCATTTT	-	TRBV21-1	-	TRBJ1-5
CASSLSSELYEQYF	TGTGCCAGCAGCTTGAGCTCGGAACTCTACGAGCAGTACTTC	-	TRBV7-8	-	TRBJ2-7
CASSLMGSSSYEQYF	TGTGCCAGCAGTTTGATGGGCAGTAGCTCCTACGAGCAGTACTTC	-	TRBV27	-	TRBJ2-7
CASGTGGWNYGYTF	TGTGCCAGCGGAACAGGGGGATGGAACTATGGCTACACCTTC	TRBD1	TRBV5-6	once	TRBJ1-2
CSVGWGQDQPQHF	TGCAGCGTGGGGTGGGGACAAGATCAGCCCCAGCATTTT	-	TRBV29-1	-	TRBJ1-5
CASSLDSGANVLTF	TGCGCCAGCAGCTTGGACTCTGGGGCCAACGTCCTGACTTTC	-	TRBV5-1	-	TRBJ2-6
CASSTNSYNSPLHF	TGTGCCAGTAGTACTAACAGCTATAATTCACCCCTCCACTTT	-	TRBV19	-	TRBJ1-6
CASSVGGGQMNTEAFF	TGTGCCAGCAGCGTAGGGGGGGGACAAATGAACACTGAAGCTTTCTTT	-	TRBV9	-	TRBJ1-1
CASSLARGNEQFF	TGCGCCAGCAGCTTGGCCAGGGGCAATGAGCAGTTCTTC	-	TRBV5-1	-	TRBJ2-1
CSAFLGGLGDTQYF	TGCAGCGCCTTCCTCGGGGGCCTGGGAGATACGCAGTATTTT	-	TRBV29-1	-	TRBJ2-3
CASSPRGTPHNEQFF	TGTGCCAGCTCACCGCGGGGGACCCCCCACAATGAGCAGTTCTTC	TRBD2	TRBV18	-	TRBJ2-1
CASTLAGNNEQFF	TGTGCCAGCACACTAGCGGGCAACAATGAGCAGTTCTTC	TRBD2	TRBV2	-	TRBJ2-1
CASSVQGGIYEQYF	TGTGCCAGCAGCGTACAGGGAGGCATCTACGAGCAGTACTTC	-	TRBV5-4	-	TRBJ2-7
CASSGQGADTEAFF	TGTGCCAGCAGCGGACAGGGGGCGGACACTGAAGCTTTCTTT	TRBD1	TRBV14	-	TRBJ1-1
CASSPGIPLGADTQYF	TGTGCCAGCAGCCCCGGGATCCCACTTGGAGCAGATACGCAGTATTTT	-	TRBV7-8	-	TRBJ2-3
CASSLEGAFQETQYF	TGTGCCAGCAGCTTGGAGGGGGCTTTCCAAGAGACCCAGTACTTC	-	TRBV11-1	-	TRBJ2-5
CASSGGTWDGEQFF	TGTGCCAGCTCCGGTGGCACCTGGGATGGTGAGCAGTTCTTC	-	TRBV6-5	once	TRBJ2-1
CAIGVGGVGGYTF	TGTGCCATAGGGGTAGGCGGAGTCGGCGGCTACACCTTC	-	TRBV19	-	TRBJ1-2
CASSLWRVNTEAFF	TGTGCCAGCAGCTTGTGGAGGGTGAACACTGAAGCTTTCTTT	-	TRBV5-5	-	TRBJ1-1
CASSSGSSYNEQFF	TGTGCCAGCAGCTCAGGGAGCTCCTACAATGAGCAGTTCTTC	-	TRBV11-3	-	TRBJ2-1
CASSSRQEGSRGNQPQHF	TGTGCCAGCAGTTCCCGCCAGGAGGGGAGCAGGGGCAATCAGCCCCAGCATTTT	-	TRBV28	-	TRBJ1-5
CASSFWGEQFF	TGTGCCAGCAGTTTTTGGGGTGAGCAGTTCTTC	-	TRBV28	-	TRBJ2-1
CASSLVGGGELFF	TGTGCCAGCAGCTTGGTCGGTGGCGGGGAGCTGTTTTTT	-	TRBV5-4	-	TRBJ2-2
CASSLDYQRVPDTQYF	TGCGCCAGCAGCCTGGATTACCAGCGTGTCCCAGATACGCAGTATTTT	-	TRBV4-3	-	TRBJ2-3
CASNREGRVNSPLHF	TGTGCCAGCAACCGAGAAGGACGGGTAAATTCACCCCTCCACTTT	-	TRBV5-8	-	TRBJ1-6
CASSLRHLYEQYF	TGTGCCAGCAGCTTACGGCATCTCTACGAGCAGTACTTC	-	TRBV7-2	-	TRBJ2-7
CASSQRGYAEAFF	TGCGCCAGCAGCCAAAGAGGGTACGCTGAAGCTTTCTTT	-	TRBV4-3	once	TRBJ1-1
CASSLGTTEQYF	TGTGCCAGCAGCCTCGGGACCACCGAGCAGTACTTC	-	TRBV11-2	-	TRBJ2-7
CASSKTGFWELFF	TGTGCCAGCAGCAAAACTGGCTTTTGGGAGCTGTTTTTT	-	TRBV5-6	-	TRBJ2-2
CASSGTPDQPQHF	TGTGCCAGTAGCGGGACGCCGGATCAGCCCCAGCATTTT	-	TRBV19	-	TRBJ1-5
CASSGRSETQYF	TGTGCCAGCAGTGGCAGATCAGAGACCCAGTACTTC	-	TRBV27	-	TRBJ2-5